This TCR beta chain was identified in a study of cytomegalovirus exposure and HLA in healthy donors. Study at large: Among the 370 or so donors who were genotyped, 81% fell in the genetic ancestry cluster that is associated with self-reported Caucasian donors.

Each donor's status was that of a healthy bone marrow donor. PCR primers comprised 60 Vbeta and 13 Jbeta primers. Sequenced by immunoSEQ multiplex PCR; TCRdb stores in-frame clones only, minus some. The table records 200,000 to 250,000 clones, around 89% of them present only once. Worth noting for this clone: The antigen is undetermined.

Germline V gives CDR1 SGHTA, CDR2 FQGTGA. The CDR3 spans 15 residues. Trimming pared 2 bases from V and 1 base from J, leaving 12 bases between. General study points: Cytomegalovirus-associated TCR beta chains were listed, numbering some 180. One later analysis reportedly identified an Asian-associated ancestry cluster that showed fewer N-insertions than the roughly 670-donor mean.

The chain joins TRBV7-3 to TRBJ2-7; possible D gene TRBD2, 6 bases. The TCR originated in a woman aged 18-29 years in good health and CMV-seronegative. Sequencing was done on a sample of PBMCs. The CDR3: CASSLFAGPSYEQYF. DNA of the CDR3: TGTGCCAGCAGCTTATTCGCGGGACCGTCCTACGAGCAGTACTTC.